Listed below are T cell receptor beta chains from one sample, sequenced in a study of beta chain features in type 1 diabetes. This table comes from immunoSEQ multiplex PCR, and its TCRdb copy is limited to in-frame clones, with some not included. The table shows hundreds of thousands of clones, with about 15% occurring only once. Sample: naive CD4+ T cells from blood. The receptors come from a man younger than 45 in good health. Both conserved end residues are part of each CDR3. D genes are given only for firm matches. Some rows have no size entry. The others give once, few or many, or a class for an expanded clone.

TRBJ1-4 few TRBV7-9 TRBD1 CASSLTYRGLNEKLFF TGTGCCAGCAGCCTCACCTACAGGGGACTTAATGAAAAACTGTTTTTT
TRBJ1-1 many TRBV30 - CAWSRTANTEAFF TGTGCCTGGAGCAGGACAGCGAACACTGAAGCTTTCTTT
TRBJ1-2 - TRBV7-2 - CASSQTQAAGYTF TGTGCCAGCAGCCAGACCCAGGCTGCTGGCTACACCTTC
TRBJ2-2 - TRBV9 - CASSAVSRYTGELFF TGTGCCAGCAGCGCTGTAAGTCGGTACACCGGGGAGCTGTTTTTT
TRBJ2-1 few TRBV5-6 - CASSFVRSRSSYNEQFF TGTGCCAGCAGCTTCGTGCGCTCCCGGAGCTCCTACAATGAGCAGTTCTTC
TRBJ1-1 - TRBV30 - CAWSVVLNTEAFF TGTGCCTGGAGTGTAGTCCTGAACACTGAAGCTTTCTTT
TRBJ2-1 - TRBV19 - CASSTLLDEQFF TGTGCCAGTAGTACCCTGCTGGATGAGCAGTTCTTC
TRBJ2-7 few TRBV29-1 TRBD1 CSVPGQGSYEQYF TGCAGCGTTCCCGGACAGGGCTCCTACGAGCAGTACTTC
TRBJ1-6 - TRBV19 - CATSRDGNSPLHF TGTGCCACCAGTCGGGACGGAAATTCACCCCTCCACTTT
TRBJ2-3 - TRBV6-1 - CASRNSGTDTQYF TGTGCCAGCAGGAACAGTGGCACAGATACGCAGTATTTT
TRBJ2-3 - TRBV5-1 - CASSLALAVPDTQYF TGCGCCAGCAGCTTGGCATTAGCGGTTCCAGATACGCAGTATTTT
TRBJ2-5 - TRBV27 - CASSWGRGETQYF TGTGCCAGCAGTTGGGGGCGCGGAGAGACCCAGTACTTC
TRBJ2-7 once TRBV27 TRBD1 CASSLSNRGVYEQYF TGTGCCAGCAGTTTATCGAACAGGGGCGTATACGAGCAGTACTTC
TRBJ2-3 - TRBV4-1 TRBD2 CASSQELTGTSALDTQYF TGCGCCAGCAGCCAAGAATTAACCGGGACTAGCGCTTTGGATACGCAGTATTTT
TRBJ2-1 - TRBV30 - CAWSRRIDNEQFF TGTGCCTGGAGCCGACGGATTGACAATGAGCAGTTCTTC
TRBJ2-3 - TRBV7-2 TRBD2 CASSRLAGATRTDTQYF TGTGCCAGCAGCCGACTAGCGGGAGCCACGCGCACAGATACGCAGTATTTT
TRBJ1-5 few TRBV20-1 - CSVDSNQPQHF TGCAGTGTCGATAGCAATCAGCCCCAGCATTTT
TRBJ2-1 few TRBV6-5 TRBD2 CASNLAGERNEQFF TGTGCCAGCAATTTAGCGGGAGAACGCAATGAGCAGTTCTTC
TRBJ2-3 few TRBV29-1 TRBD2 CSAALLAGVADTQYF TGCAGCGCGGCCCTTCTAGCGGGAGTGGCAGATACGCAGTATTTT
TRBJ2-7 - TRBV29-1 - CSVEEGRGEEQYF TGCAGCGTTGAAGAGGGTCGGGGAGAGGAGCAGTACTTC
TRBJ2-1 few TRBV9 TRBD2 CASGTSGRVNNEQFF TGTGCCAGCGGGACTAGCGGGAGGGTAAACAATGAGCAGTTCTTC
TRBJ2-1 many TRBV30 TRBD2 CAWSFPSGGSQFF TGTGCCTGGAGTTTCCCGTCCGGCGGGAGTCAGTTCTTC
TRBJ1-2 - TRBV7-2 - CASSSLTGLYGYTF TGTGCCAGCAGCTCACTGACAGGCCTCTATGGCTACACCTTC
TRBJ2-7 few TRBV10-3 TRBD2 CAISESSAGGPYEQYF TGTGCCATCAGTGAATCGAGTGCGGGAGGCCCCTACGAGCAGTACTTC
TRBJ1-2 few TRBV29-1 - CSVDGSTYGYTF TGCAGCGTTGATGGATCAACGTATGGCTACACCTTC